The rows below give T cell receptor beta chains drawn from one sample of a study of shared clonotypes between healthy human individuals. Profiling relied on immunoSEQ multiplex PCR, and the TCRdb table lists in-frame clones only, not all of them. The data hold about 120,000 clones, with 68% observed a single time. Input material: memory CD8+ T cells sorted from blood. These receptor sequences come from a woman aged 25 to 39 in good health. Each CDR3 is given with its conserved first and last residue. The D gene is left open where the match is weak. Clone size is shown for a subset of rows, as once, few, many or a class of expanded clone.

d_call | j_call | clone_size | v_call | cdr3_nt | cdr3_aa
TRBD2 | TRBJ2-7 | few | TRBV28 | TGTGCCAGCTCACTCGGGGTAGCGGGAGACGACGAGCAGTACTTC | CASSLGVAGDDEQYF
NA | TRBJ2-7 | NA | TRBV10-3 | TGTGCCATCAGTGAGTCTGCAGTAAGCGAGCAGTACTTC | CAISESAVSEQYF
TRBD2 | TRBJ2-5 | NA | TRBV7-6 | TGTGCCAGCAGCCCAGGGGGGGGACTAGCGGGAGCAGCAGGAGAGACCCAGTACTTC | CASSPGGGLAGAAGETQYF
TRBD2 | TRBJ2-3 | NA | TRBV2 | TGTGCCAGCAGTTCCCTATGGGTTACTCTAGCGGGGTACACAGATACGCAGTATTTT | CASSSLWVTLAGYTDTQYF
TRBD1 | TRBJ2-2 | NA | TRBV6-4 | TGTGCCAGCAGTGACGGGACAGGGGGCTCCGGGGAGCTGTTTTTT | CASSDGTGGSGELFF
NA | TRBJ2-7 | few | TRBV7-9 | TGTGCCAGCAGCTTAGGGGCCGCTTTCTTCGAGCAGTACTTC | CASSLGAAFFEQYF
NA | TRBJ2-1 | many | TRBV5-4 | TGTGCCAGCAGCTTGGTGTCTTTGGGGTCCTACAATGAGCAGTTCTTC | CASSLVSLGSYNEQFF
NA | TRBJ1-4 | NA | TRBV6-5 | TGTGCCAGCAGTCGGCTGACAGATCTTTATGAAAAACTGTTTTTT | CASSRLTDLYEKLFF
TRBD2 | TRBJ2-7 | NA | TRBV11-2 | TGTGCCAGCAGCTTAGGCCTAGCGGGAGGGACCTACGAGCAGTACTTC | CASSLGLAGGTYEQYF
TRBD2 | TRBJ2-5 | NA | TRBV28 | TGTGCCAGCAGTTTATCCCCAGCGGGAGGGATGGAGACCCAGTACTTC | CASSLSPAGGMETQYF
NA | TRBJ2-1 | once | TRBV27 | TGTGCCAGCAGTACCTCTTACAATGAGCAGTTCTTC | CASSTSYNEQFF
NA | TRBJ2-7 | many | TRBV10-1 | TGCGCCAGCAGTGACGAAGGAGAGCAGTACTTC | CASSDEGEQYF
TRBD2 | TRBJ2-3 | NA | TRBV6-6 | TGTGCCAGCAGAGAGCGGGGTTACACAGATACGCAGTATTTT | CASRERGYTDTQYF
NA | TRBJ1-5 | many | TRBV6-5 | TGTGCCAGCAGTTACTCGGCAGGATTCAATCAGCCCCAGCATTTT | CASSYSAGFNQPQHF
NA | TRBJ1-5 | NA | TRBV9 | TGTGCCAGCAGCGTAGACGGGACTGCTAATCAGCCCCAGCATTTT | CASSVDGTANQPQHF
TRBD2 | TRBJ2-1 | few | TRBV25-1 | TGTGCCAGCAGTGTAAAGCGGGAGGGCCGCGATGAGCAGTTCTTC | CASSVKREGRDEQFF
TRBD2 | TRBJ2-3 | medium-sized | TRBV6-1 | TGTGCCAGCAGTCTACTAGCGGGAGACACAGATACGCAGTATTTT | CASSLLAGDTDTQYF
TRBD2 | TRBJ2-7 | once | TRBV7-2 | TGTGCCAGCAGCCCTTGGACTAGCGGGGTCGGTGAGCAGTACTTC | CASSPWTSGVGEQYF
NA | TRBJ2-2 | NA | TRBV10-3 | TGTGCCATCAGTGAAGATTGGACGGCGAAGACCGGGGAGCTGTTTTTT | CAISEDWTAKTGELFF
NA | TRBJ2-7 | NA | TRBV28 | TGTGCCAGCAGTTTAGTCACCGAGGAGCAGTACTTC | CASSLVTEEQYF
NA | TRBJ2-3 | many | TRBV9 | TGTGCCAGCAGCACGACTGGTAGCGGACTAACAGATACGCAGTATTTT | CASSTTGSGLTDTQYF
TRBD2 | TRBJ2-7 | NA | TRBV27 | TGTGCCAGCAGTTCCTTAGCGGGCGGCTACGAGCAGTACTTC | CASSSLAGGYEQYF
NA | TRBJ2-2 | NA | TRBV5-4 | TGTGCCATGTGGAGTGACACCGGGGAGCTGTTTTTT | CAMWSDTGELFF
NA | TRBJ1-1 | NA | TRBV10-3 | TGTGCCATCAGTGATTCAGGGTTGTCGAGGAGGAACACTGAAGCTTTCTTT | CAISDSGLSRRNTEAFF
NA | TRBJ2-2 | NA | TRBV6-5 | TGTGCCAGCAGTTACTCGGGGAGCGGGGAGCTGTTTTTT | CASSYSGSGELFF
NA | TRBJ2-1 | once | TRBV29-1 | TGCAGCGTTGATGCGGTCTCCAATGAGCAGTTCTTC | CSVDAVSNEQFF
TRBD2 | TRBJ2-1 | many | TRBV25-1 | TGTGCCAGCAGTGAATCGGGACTAGGGTTTGGTGAGCAGTTCTTC | CASSESGLGFGEQFF
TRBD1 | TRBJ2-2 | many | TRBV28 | TGTGCCAGCACCCCCGGGACAGGGGATGTCGGGGAGCTGTTTTTT | CASTPGTGDVGELFF
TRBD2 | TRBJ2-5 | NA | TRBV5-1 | TGCGCCAGCAGCGGCGGGGGGTACCAAGAGACCCAGTACTTC | CASSGGGYQETQYF
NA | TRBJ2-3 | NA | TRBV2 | TGTGCCAGCAGCGGGGTAGGAGATACGCAGTATTTT | CASSGVGDTQYF
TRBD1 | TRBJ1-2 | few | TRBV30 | TGTGCCTGGTATCAGGGGGCTGGCGGCTACACCTTC | CAWYQGAGGYTF
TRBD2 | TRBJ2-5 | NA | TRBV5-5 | TGTGCCAGCAGCGTAAGCGGGAGTTTTGAGACCCAGTACTTC | CASSVSGSFETQYF
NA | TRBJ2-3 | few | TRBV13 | TGTGCCAGCAGCTTTCGGGGACTTAGCACAGATACGCAGTATTTT | CASSFRGLSTDTQYF
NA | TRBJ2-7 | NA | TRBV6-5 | TGTGCCAGCAGCAGACTTTCAACCTACGAGCAGTACTTC | CASSRLSTYEQYF
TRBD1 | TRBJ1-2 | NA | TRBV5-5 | TGTGCCAGCAGCTTGGGGGCCACAGGGGTTCTGTACTATGGCTACACCTTC | CASSLGATGVLYYGYTF
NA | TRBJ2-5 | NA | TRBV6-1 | TGTGCCAGCAAGGAGCCGAATCAAGAGACCCAGTACTTC | CASKEPNQETQYF
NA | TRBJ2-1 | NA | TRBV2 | TGTGCCAGCAGTGAACGCCCGAGCTCCTACAATGAGCAGTTCTTC | CASSERPSSYNEQFF
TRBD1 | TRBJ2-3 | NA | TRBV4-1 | TGCGCCAGCCAGGGACAGCTAAGAGCAGATACGCAGTATTTT | CASQGQLRADTQYF
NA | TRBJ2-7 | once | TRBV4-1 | TGCGCCAGCAGCCAAAATACAGGGGAGGGTGAGCAGTACTTC | CASSQNTGEGEQYF
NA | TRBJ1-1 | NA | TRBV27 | TGTGCCAGCAGTTGGCGAGGAGCTTGGGGTTGGACTGAAGCTTTCTTT | CASSWRGAWGWTEAFF
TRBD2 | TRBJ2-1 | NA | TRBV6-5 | TGTGCCAGCAGTTACGCCTCTAGCGGCACCTACAATGAGCAGTTCTTC | CASSYASSGTYNEQFF
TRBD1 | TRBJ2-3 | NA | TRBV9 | TGTGCCAGCAGCGTAACCTCGACAGGGGTTAATGGAGATACGCAGTATTTT | CASSVTSTGVNGDTQYF
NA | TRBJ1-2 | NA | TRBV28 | TGTGCCACCGCGTCCCCGGGGGGACAAAGGAACTATGGCTACACCTTC | CATASPGGQRNYGYTF
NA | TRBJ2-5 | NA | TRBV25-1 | TGTGCCAGCAGTGAGGCGGGGTGGGACGGAGCTCCCCAAGAGACCCAGTACTTC | CASSEAGWDGAPQETQYF
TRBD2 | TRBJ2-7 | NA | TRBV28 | TGTGCCAGCAGTCTTTGGGGGGGTACAGGATCCAAAACCTACGAGCAGTACTTC | CASSLWGGTGSKTYEQYF
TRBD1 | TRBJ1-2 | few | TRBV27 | TGTGCCAGCAGTGAAGGGGGCGACTATGGCTACACCTTC | CASSEGGDYGYTF
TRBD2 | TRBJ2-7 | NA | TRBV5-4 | TGTGCCAGCAGCCCGGCCCCCTTAGCGGGAGGGCCCGAGCAGTACTTC | CASSPAPLAGGPEQYF
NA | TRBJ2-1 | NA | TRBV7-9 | TGTGCCAGCAGCTTAGGCGGCCAGGGGGAGCAGTTCTTC | CASSLGGQGEQFF
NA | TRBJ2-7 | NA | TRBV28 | TGTGCCAGCATCCATGGGGACGAGCAGTACTTC | CASIHGDEQYF